The rows below give T cell receptor beta chains drawn from one sample of a study of blood T cells in healthy people across ages. TCRdb ran MiXCR on the 5' RACE reads and lists one entry per CDR3 protein. The table lists under 1,000,000 distinct CDR3 sequences, around 45% of them singletons. The source material was blood. The receptors originated from a man at least 80 years old in good health. The CDR3 runs from the conserved cysteine through the conserved F or W. The order of the fields is clone size, J gene, CDR3 length, D gene, V gene, CDR3 protein, CDR3 DNA. A D gene is named only where the DNA matches it firmly. Rows may omit the clone size; those that give it use once, few, many or a size class.

abundance: once
j_gene: TRBJ2-5
len: 13
d_gene: TRBD2
v_gene: TRBV7-9
CDR3aa: CASSLGTSFEQYF
CDR3nt: TGTGCCAGCAGCTTAGGGACTAGCTTTGAGCAGTACTTC

abundance: .
j_gene: TRBJ1-1
len: 13
d_gene: .
v_gene: TRBV5-1
CDR3aa: CASSTRQNTEAFF
CDR3nt: TGCGCCAGCAGCACCCGACAGAACACTGAAGCTTTCTTT

abundance: .
j_gene: TRBJ1-1
len: 12
d_gene: .
v_gene: TRBV6-6
CDR3aa: CASSRRQEEAFF
CDR3nt: TGTGCCAGCAGTAGGCGACAGGAAGAAGCTTTCTTT

abundance: .
j_gene: TRBJ1-5
len: 14
d_gene: .
v_gene: TRBV4-2
CDR3aa: CASSQNHRNQPQHF
CDR3nt: TGTGCCAGCAGCCAAAACCATAGGAATCAGCCCCAGCATTTT

abundance: .
j_gene: TRBJ2-7
len: 14
d_gene: TRBD2
v_gene: TRBV5-1
CDR3aa: CASSPQLAGYEQYF
CDR3nt: TGCGCCAGCAGCCCGCAGCTAGCGGGATACGAGCAGTACTTC

abundance: .
j_gene: TRBJ1-2
len: 14
d_gene: .
v_gene: TRBV4-3
CDR3aa: CASSQVPRASGYTF
CDR3nt: TGCGCCAGCAGCCAAGTCCCCAGGGCGTCCGGCTACACCTTC

abundance: .
j_gene: TRBJ2-2
len: 16
d_gene: TRBD2
v_gene: TRBV5-1
CDR3aa: CASSWGSGRNTGELFF
CDR3nt: TGCGCCAGCAGCTGGGGTAGCGGGAGGAACACCGGGGAGCTGTTTTTT

abundance: .
j_gene: TRBJ2-7
len: 13
d_gene: TRBD2
v_gene: TRBV10-3
CDR3aa: CAIEREGLIEQYF
CDR3nt: TGTGCCATCGAACGGGAGGGACTAATCGAGCAGTACTTC

abundance: .
j_gene: TRBJ2-3
len: 14
d_gene: .
v_gene: TRBV28
CDR3aa: CASILRANTDTQYF
CDR3nt: TGTGCCAGCATCCTTAGGGCTAACACAGATACGCAGTATTTT

abundance: .
j_gene: TRBJ2-3
len: 16
d_gene: .
v_gene: TRBV7-3
CDR3aa: CASSPPGSAGRDTQYF
CDR3nt: TGTGCCAGCAGCCCCCCAGGGTCGGCGGGCCGAGATACGCAGTATTTT

abundance: few
j_gene: TRBJ2-7
len: 14
d_gene: .
v_gene: TRBV12-3/TRBV12-4
CDR3aa: CASSPRTDPYEQYF
CDR3nt: TGTGCCAGCAGCCCCCGGACGGATCCCTACGAGCAGTACTTC

abundance: .
j_gene: TRBJ2-1
len: 14
d_gene: .
v_gene: TRBV14
CDR3aa: CASSRYGSYNEQFF
CDR3nt: TGTGCCAGCAGCCGTTATGGATCCTACAATGAGCAGTTCTTC

abundance: .
j_gene: TRBJ1-2
len: 14
d_gene: .
v_gene: TRBV12-3/TRBV12-4
CDR3aa: CASSSTGPSAGYTF
CDR3nt: TGTGCCAGCAGTTCGACCGGGCCATCCGCCGGCTACACCTTC

abundance: .
j_gene: TRBJ2-1
len: 13
d_gene: .
v_gene: TRBV28
CDR3aa: CASSLTSASGQFF
CDR3nt: TGTGCCAGCAGTTTAACCTCGGCCTCAGGGCAGTTCTTC

abundance: .
j_gene: TRBJ2-1
len: 14
d_gene: TRBD2
v_gene: TRBV28
CDR3aa: CASSLGGSVKTQFF
CDR3nt: TGTGCCAGCAGTTTGGGCGGGAGTGTCAAGACCCAGTTCTTC

abundance: .
j_gene: TRBJ2-5
len: 15
d_gene: .
v_gene: TRBV3-1
CDR3aa: CASSQDGRSQETQYF
CDR3nt: TGTGCCAGCAGCCAAGACGGTAGATCCCAAGAGACCCAGTACTTC

abundance: many
j_gene: TRBJ1-5
len: 15
d_gene: .
v_gene: TRBV20-1
CDR3aa: CSARSTGTPNQPQHF
CDR3nt: TGCAGTGCTAGGTCCACGGGGACTCCCAATCAGCCCCAGCATTTT

abundance: few
j_gene: TRBJ2-1
len: 14
d_gene: TRBD2
v_gene: TRBV19
CDR3aa: CASSGRAAYNEQFF
CDR3nt: TGTGCCAGTAGCGGGAGGGCCGCCTACAATGAGCAGTTCTTC

abundance: .
j_gene: TRBJ1-1
len: 17
d_gene: TRBD1
v_gene: TRBV5-1
CDR3aa: CASSLMDRGRYVAEAFF
CDR3nt: TGCGCCAGCAGCTTGATGGACAGGGGAAGGTATGTCGCTGAAGCTTTCTTT

abundance: .
j_gene: TRBJ2-1
len: 16
d_gene: TRBD2
v_gene: TRBV5-5
CDR3aa: CASSLGLAGDVNEQFF
CDR3nt: TGTGCCAGCAGCTTGGGACTAGCGGGAGATGTCAATGAGCAGTTCTTC

abundance: .
j_gene: TRBJ1-1
len: 14
d_gene: .
v_gene: TRBV7-2
CDR3aa: CASSLRRGNTEAFF
CDR3nt: TGTGCCAGCAGCTTGCGCAGGGGGAACACTGAAGCTTTCTTT

abundance: .
j_gene: TRBJ2-7
len: 16
d_gene: .
v_gene: TRBV7-9
CDR3aa: CASSLAGSETDYEQYF
CDR3nt: TGTGCCAGCAGCTTAGCGGGGTCCGAGACAGACTACGAGCAGTACTTC

abundance: few
j_gene: TRBJ2-1
len: 15
d_gene: TRBD2
v_gene: TRBV7-2
CDR3aa: CASSLSGRADNEQFF
CDR3nt: TGTGCCAGCAGCTTAAGCGGGAGGGCGGACAATGAGCAGTTCTTC

abundance: .
j_gene: TRBJ2-2
len: 17
d_gene: TRBD2
v_gene: TRBV20-1
CDR3aa: CSARGGRLAGVTGELFF
CDR3nt: TGCAGTGCTAGAGGGGGGCGACTAGCGGGAGTCACCGGGGAGCTGTTTTTT

abundance: .
j_gene: TRBJ2-5
len: 13
d_gene: .
v_gene: TRBV24-1
CDR3aa: CATSTQGRETQYF
CDR3nt: TGTGCCACCAGTACTCAGGGGAGGGAGACCCAGTACTTC

abundance: .
j_gene: TRBJ2-1
len: 18
d_gene: TRBD2
v_gene: TRBV5-1
CDR3aa: CACSTGTSGRRSYNEQFF
CDR3nt: TGCGCCTGCAGCACCGGGACTAGCGGGAGAAGATCCTACAATGAGCAGTTCTTC

abundance: .
j_gene: TRBJ2-1
len: 15
d_gene: .
v_gene: TRBV7-2
CDR3aa: CASSLGGTRHNEQFF
CDR3nt: TGTGCCAGCAGCTTAGGCGGCACACGTCACAATGAGCAGTTCTTC

abundance: .
j_gene: TRBJ2-5
len: 14
d_gene: .
v_gene: TRBV27
CDR3aa: CASSLKRSAGEQYF
CDR3nt: TGTGCCAGCAGTTTGAAGCGATCGGCCGGGGAGCAGTACTTC

abundance: many
j_gene: TRBJ2-2
len: 15
d_gene: TRBD2
v_gene: TRBV28
CDR3aa: CASSYPGLASGELFF
CDR3nt: TGTGCCAGCAGTTATCCGGGACTAGCTTCCGGGGAGCTGTTTTTT

abundance: .
j_gene: TRBJ2-1
len: 15
d_gene: TRBD1
v_gene: TRBV7-3
CDR3aa: CASSYQQGSYNEQFF
CDR3nt: TGTGCCAGCAGCTATCAACAGGGGTCCTACAATGAGCAGTTCTTC

abundance: .
j_gene: TRBJ2-7
len: 12
d_gene: .
v_gene: TRBV29-1
CDR3aa: CSVGVPGAEQYF
CDR3nt: TGCAGCGTTGGGGTTCCGGGGGCGGAGCAGTACTTC

abundance: many
j_gene: TRBJ2-5
len: 11
d_gene: .
v_gene: TRBV5-1
CDR3aa: CASREGETQYF
CDR3nt: TGCGCCAGCAGGGAGGGAGAGACCCAGTACTTC

abundance: .
j_gene: TRBJ2-1
len: 17
d_gene: .
v_gene: TRBV27
CDR3aa: CASSFGSTQSICNEQFF
CDR3nt: TGTGCCAGCAGTTTCGGGTCGACACAGTCGATCTGCAATGAGCAGTTCTTC

abundance: .
j_gene: TRBJ2-4
len: 16
d_gene: .
v_gene: TRBV30
CDR3aa: CAWRDKGAGAKNIQYF
CDR3nt: TGTGCCTGGAGAGATAAGGGAGCGGGAGCCAAAAACATTCAGTACTTC

abundance: .
j_gene: TRBJ1-6
len: 13
d_gene: .
v_gene: TRBV5-1
CDR3aa: CASSLVGRSTLHF
CDR3nt: TGCGCCAGCAGCTTGGTAGGACGGTCGACCCTCCACTTT

abundance: few
j_gene: TRBJ2-1
len: 16
d_gene: TRBD2
v_gene: TRBV4-1
CDR3aa: CASSQATSGRWNEQFF
CDR3nt: TGCGCCAGCAGCCAAGCGACTAGCGGGAGGTGGAATGAGCAGTTCTTC

abundance: many
j_gene: TRBJ2-1
len: 16
d_gene: .
v_gene: TRBV13
CDR3aa: CASTERGGPRNNEQFF
CDR3nt: TGTGCCAGCACCGAGAGGGGCGGGCCTCGGAACAATGAGCAGTTCTTC

abundance: many
j_gene: TRBJ1-2
len: 12
d_gene: .
v_gene: TRBV29-1
CDR3aa: CSVEGGDYGYTF
CDR3nt: TGCAGCGTTGAGGGGGGGGACTATGGCTACACCTTC

abundance: .
j_gene: TRBJ2-3
len: 14
d_gene: TRBD2
v_gene: TRBV25-1
CDR3aa: CASSVAGDADTQYF
CDR3nt: TGTGCCAGCAGTGTAGCGGGAGATGCAGATACGCAGTATTTT

abundance: many
j_gene: TRBJ2-2
len: 19
d_gene: TRBD2
v_gene: TRBV2
CDR3aa: CASSPRTSGSFSGTGELFF
CDR3nt: TGTGCCAGCAGCCCCAGGACTAGCGGGAGTTTTTCGGGTACCGGGGAGCTGTTTTTT

abundance: few
j_gene: TRBJ2-7
len: 15
d_gene: TRBD2
v_gene: TRBV25-1
CDR3aa: CASSELSSGAYEQYF
CDR3nt: TGTGCCAGCAGTGAATTGTCTAGCGGGGCCTACGAGCAGTACTTC

abundance: .
j_gene: TRBJ1-1
len: 16
d_gene: .
v_gene: TRBV9
CDR3aa: CASSREPGSMNTEAFF
CDR3nt: TGTGCCAGCAGCCGGGAACCAGGCTCCATGAACACTGAAGCTTTCTTT

abundance: few
j_gene: TRBJ2-1
len: 16
d_gene: .
v_gene: TRBV5-1
CDR3aa: CASSGGGSRSYNEQFF
CDR3nt: TGCGCCAGCAGCGGGGGGGGCTCCCGCTCCTACAATGAGCAGTTCTTC